This passage covers 3 T cell receptor beta chains from one sample sequenced in a study of T cell responses to AZD1222 COVID-19 vaccine. Data came from immunoSEQ multiplex PCR; TCRdb stores just in-frame clones and leaves some out. Of about 83,000 clones detected, around 86% appear once; the ten largest clones hold 7.5% to 9%. The specimen comprised peripheral blood, sampled on day 0 of AZD1222 vaccination. The receptors come from an adult in good health.

The chain links TRBV3-1 (or the pseudogene TRBV3-2) to TRBJ1-3; 11 nucleotides line up with TRBD1. Germline V CDR1 and CDR2: LGHDT, YNNKEL (reference sequence). The CDR3 extends over 16 amino acids. With 4 bases clipped from V and 2 bases from J, the junction kept 4 bases outside the gene matches. CDR3 nucleotide sequence: TGTGCCAGCAGCCCCATGGACAGGGGGCCTGGAAACACCATATATTTT. It is translated as CASSPMDRGPGNTIYF.

The chain carries TRBV30 and TRBJ2-1; 11 positions match TRBD2. After removal of 0 bases from V and 3 bases from J, the junction contained 7 bases not matched to a gene. Germline lookup yields CDR1 GTSNPN and CDR2 SVGIG (reference sequence). The CDR3 has 17 residues. The CDR3 here is CAWSVLGTSGSYNEQFF. CDR3 DNA sequence: TGTGCCTGGAGTGTACTAGGGACTAGCGGAAGCTACAATGAGCAGTTCTTC.

The rearrangement uses TRBV7-2 and TRBJ1-4; D is ambiguous. This CDR3 is 13 amino acids long. Germline values: CDR1 SGHTA, CDR2 FQGNSA. V dropped 0 bases and J dropped 8 bases, with 7 bases sitting between them. The CDR3 is CASSLASEEKLFF. The CDR3 DNA sequence: TGTGCCAGCAGCTTAGCGTCAGAGGAAAAACTGTTTTTT.